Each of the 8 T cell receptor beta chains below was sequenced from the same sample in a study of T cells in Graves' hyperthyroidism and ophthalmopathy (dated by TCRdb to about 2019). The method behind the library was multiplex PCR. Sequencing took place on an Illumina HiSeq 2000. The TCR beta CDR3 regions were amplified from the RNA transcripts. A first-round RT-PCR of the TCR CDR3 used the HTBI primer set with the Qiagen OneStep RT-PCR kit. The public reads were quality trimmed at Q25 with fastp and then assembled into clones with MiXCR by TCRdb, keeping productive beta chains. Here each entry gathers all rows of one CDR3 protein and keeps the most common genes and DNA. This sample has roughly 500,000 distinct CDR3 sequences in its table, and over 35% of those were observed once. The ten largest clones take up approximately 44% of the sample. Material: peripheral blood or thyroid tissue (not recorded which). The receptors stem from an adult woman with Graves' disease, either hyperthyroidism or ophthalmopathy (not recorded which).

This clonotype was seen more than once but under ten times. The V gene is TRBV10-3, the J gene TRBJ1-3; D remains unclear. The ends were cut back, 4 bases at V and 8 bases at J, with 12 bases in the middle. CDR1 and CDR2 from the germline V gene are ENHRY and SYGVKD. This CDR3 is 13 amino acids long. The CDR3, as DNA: TGTGCCATCAGTGTGCGTCCGCAAGACACCATATATTTT. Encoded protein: CAISVRPQDTIYF.

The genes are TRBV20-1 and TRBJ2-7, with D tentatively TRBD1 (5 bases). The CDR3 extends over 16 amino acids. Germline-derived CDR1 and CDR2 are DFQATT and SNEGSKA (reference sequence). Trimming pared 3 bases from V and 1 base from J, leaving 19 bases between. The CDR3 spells CSARALGRGDSYEQYF. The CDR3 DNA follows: TGCAGTGCTAGGGCTCTGGGGCGAGGAGATTCCTACGAGCAGTACTTC.

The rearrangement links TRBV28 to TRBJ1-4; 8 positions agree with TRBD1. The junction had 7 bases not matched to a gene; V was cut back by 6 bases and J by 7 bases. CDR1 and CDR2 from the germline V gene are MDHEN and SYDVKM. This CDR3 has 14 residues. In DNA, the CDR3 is TGTGCCAGCAGATCAGGGGGCGCCGTTGAAAAACTGTTTTTT. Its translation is CASRSGGAVEKLFF.

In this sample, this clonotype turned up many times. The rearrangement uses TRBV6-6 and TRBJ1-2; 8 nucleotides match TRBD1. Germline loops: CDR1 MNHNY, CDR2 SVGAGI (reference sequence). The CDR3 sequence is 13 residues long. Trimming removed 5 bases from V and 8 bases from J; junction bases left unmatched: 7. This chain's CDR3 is CASSTGQGWGYTF. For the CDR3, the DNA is TGTGCCAGCAGTACCGGACAGGGTTGGGGCTACACCTTC.

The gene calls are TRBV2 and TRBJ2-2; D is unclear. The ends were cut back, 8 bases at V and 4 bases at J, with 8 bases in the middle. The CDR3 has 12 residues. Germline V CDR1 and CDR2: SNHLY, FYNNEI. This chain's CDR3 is CASLELTGELFF. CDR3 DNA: TGTGCCAGCCTAGAGCTCACCGGGGAGCTGTTTTTT.

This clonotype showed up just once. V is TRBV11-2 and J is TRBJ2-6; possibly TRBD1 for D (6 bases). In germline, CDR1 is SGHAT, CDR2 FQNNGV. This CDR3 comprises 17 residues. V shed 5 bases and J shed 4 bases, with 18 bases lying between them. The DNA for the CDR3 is TGTGCCAGCAGCCCAATCCTCCAGGGGCGCGGGGCCAACGTCCTGACTTTC. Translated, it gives CASSPILQGRGANVLTF.

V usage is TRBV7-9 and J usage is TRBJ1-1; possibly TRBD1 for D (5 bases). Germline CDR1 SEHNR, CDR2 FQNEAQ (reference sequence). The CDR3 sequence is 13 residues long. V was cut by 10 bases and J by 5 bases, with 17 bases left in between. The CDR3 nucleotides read TGTGCCATCATCCCGACACGGGGGACTGAAGCTTTCTTT. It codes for CAIIPTRGTEAFF.

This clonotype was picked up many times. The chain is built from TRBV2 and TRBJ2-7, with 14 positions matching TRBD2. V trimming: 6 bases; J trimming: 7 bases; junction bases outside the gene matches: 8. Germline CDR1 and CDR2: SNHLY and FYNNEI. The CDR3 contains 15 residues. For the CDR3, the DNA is TGTGCCAGCAGGGGACTAGCGGGAGCTTCAGAAGAGCAGTACTTC. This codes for CASRGLAGASEEQYF.